This T cell receptor beta chain was found in a study of beta chain features in type 1 diabetes. This clone has more than one count but fewer than ten. Germline V gene lookup returns CDR1 PRHDT and CDR2 FYEKMQ (reference sequence). Deletions cut 4 bases from V and 11 bases from J, with 17 bases between. CDR3 length: 13 residues. As every portion of the isolated RNA was reverse transcribed, the sequencing read expressed TCRB transcripts. Libraries were prepared by immunoSEQ multiplex PCR; TCRdb keeps only in-frame clonotypes and omits some of them. The table records some 200,000 clones, 9.5% to 13% of them present only once.

The source of this sequence is a man between 18 and 35 years old in good health. Material: central memory CD4+ T cells from blood. This sequence joins TRBV13 and TRBJ1-2; D may be TRBD1 (6 bases). The DNA for the CDR3 is TGTGCCAGCAGCTCCGTAGGACAGAGTTTATACACCTTC. Its protein is CASSSVGQSLYTF.